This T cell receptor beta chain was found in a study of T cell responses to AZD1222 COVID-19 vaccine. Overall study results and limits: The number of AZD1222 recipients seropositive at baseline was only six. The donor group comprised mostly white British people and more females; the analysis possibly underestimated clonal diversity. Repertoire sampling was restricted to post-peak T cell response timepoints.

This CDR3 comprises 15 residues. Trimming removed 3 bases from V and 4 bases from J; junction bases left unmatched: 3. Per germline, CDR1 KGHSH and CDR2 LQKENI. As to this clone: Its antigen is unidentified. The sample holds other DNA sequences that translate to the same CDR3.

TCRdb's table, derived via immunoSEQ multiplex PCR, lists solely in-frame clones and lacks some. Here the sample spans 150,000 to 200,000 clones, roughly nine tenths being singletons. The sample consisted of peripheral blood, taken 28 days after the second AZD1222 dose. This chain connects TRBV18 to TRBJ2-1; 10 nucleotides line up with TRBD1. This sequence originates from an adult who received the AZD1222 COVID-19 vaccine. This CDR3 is CASSPPGQGYNEQFF. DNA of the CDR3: TGTGCCAGCTCACCTCCGGGACAGGGGTACAATGAGCAGTTCTTC.